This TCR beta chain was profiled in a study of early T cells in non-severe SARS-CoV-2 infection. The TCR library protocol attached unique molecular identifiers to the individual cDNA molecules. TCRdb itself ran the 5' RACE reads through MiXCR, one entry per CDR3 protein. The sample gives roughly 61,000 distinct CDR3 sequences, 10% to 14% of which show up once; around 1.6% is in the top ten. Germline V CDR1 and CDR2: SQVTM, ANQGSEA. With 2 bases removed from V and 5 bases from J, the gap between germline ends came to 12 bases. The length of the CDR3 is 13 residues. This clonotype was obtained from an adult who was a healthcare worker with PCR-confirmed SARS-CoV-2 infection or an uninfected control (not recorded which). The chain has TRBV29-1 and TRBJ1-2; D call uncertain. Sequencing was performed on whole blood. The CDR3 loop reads CSVELFETYGYTF. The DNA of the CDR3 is TGCAGCGTTGAACTATTTGAGACTTATGGCTACACCTTC. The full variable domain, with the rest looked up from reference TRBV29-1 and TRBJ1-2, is SAVISQKPSRDICQRGTSLTIQCQVDSQVTMMFWYRQQPGQSLTLIATANQGSEATYESGFVIDKFPISRPNLTFSTLTVSNMSPEDSSIYLCSVELFETYGYTFGSGTRLTVV.